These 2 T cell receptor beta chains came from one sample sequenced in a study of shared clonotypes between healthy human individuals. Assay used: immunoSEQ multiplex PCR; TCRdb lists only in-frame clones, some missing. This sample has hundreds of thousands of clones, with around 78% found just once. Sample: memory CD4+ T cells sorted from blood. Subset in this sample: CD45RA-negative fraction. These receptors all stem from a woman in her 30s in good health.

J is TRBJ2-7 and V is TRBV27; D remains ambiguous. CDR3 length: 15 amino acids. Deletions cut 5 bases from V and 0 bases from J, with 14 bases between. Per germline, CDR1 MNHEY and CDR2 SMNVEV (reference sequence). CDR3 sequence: CASSTDPRSSYEQYF. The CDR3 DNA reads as TGTGCCAGCAGTACGGACCCCCGGAGCTCCTACGAGCAGTACTTC.

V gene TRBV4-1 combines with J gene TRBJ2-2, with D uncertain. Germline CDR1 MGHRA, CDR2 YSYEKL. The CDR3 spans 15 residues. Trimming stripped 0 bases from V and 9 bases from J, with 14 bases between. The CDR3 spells CASSQDLAGFRELFF. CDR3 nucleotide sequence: TGCGCCAGCAGCCAAGACTTAGCAGGCTTTCGGGAGCTGTTTTTT.